The 25 T cell receptor beta chains in this list originate from one sample, sequenced in a study of a mutant IDH1 vaccine in newly diagnosed glioma. Clones were sequenced by immunoSEQ multiplex PCR, and TCRdb holds only the in-frame ones, with some missing. The sample gives 60,000 to 65,000 clones, around four fifths of which show up once; around 4.6% is in the top ten. Their target antigens are unknown. As for time point: week 35, safety follow-up. It was 300 ug of mutant IDH1 20-mer peptide that made up each vaccine dose, given with topical imiquimod. Source: PBMCs, taken from a glioma patient whose treatment included an IDH1 peptide vaccine. The receptors come from a man aged 25-45 years with glioma.

J is TRBJ2-3 and V is TRBV4-2; D not resolved. CDR1 LGHNA and CDR2 YNFKEQ come from the germline V gene. The CDR3 loop spans 18 amino acids. Trimming took off 0 bases at V and 0 bases at J, with 16 bases between the two ends. CDR3 DNA sequence: TGTGCCAGCAGCCAAGATCTGAGGCGCGGCAGTAGCACAGATACGCAGTATTTT. This sequence encodes CASSQDLRRGSSTDTQYF.

The gene calls are TRBV6-1 and TRBJ1-1, with D perhaps TRBD1 (6 bases). CDR3 length: 17 residues. V lost 1 base to trimming and J lost 0 bases, with 15 bases between them. Germline-derived CDR1 and CDR2 are MNHNS and SASEGT. The DNA of the CDR3 is TGTGCCAGCAGTGAAGGTGGGGGCCATCGCATGAACACTGAAGCTTTCTTT. Translated: CASSEGGGHRMNTEAFF.

V and J are TRBV10-3 and TRBJ2-1; D remains ambiguous. The V end lost 3 bases, the J end lost 7 bases, and 4 bases lay between the germline ends. CDR3 length: 11 amino acids. The V gene's germline CDR1 is ENHRY and CDR2 SYGVKD. The CDR3 here is CAISEQNEQFF. The CDR3 nucleotides are TGTGCCATCAGTGAACAGAATGAGCAGTTCTTC.

This chain uses TRBV30 with TRBJ2-1, with 7 bases fitting TRBD1. CDR1 GTSNPN and CDR2 SVGIG come from the germline V gene (reference sequence). There are 14 residues in the CDR3. Germline trimming cut 4 bases from V and 5 bases from J; bases unmatched to any gene: 8. This CDR3 is CAWTDRASDNEQFF. CDR3 bases: TGTGCCTGGACCGACAGGGCGAGTGACAATGAGCAGTTCTTC. Combining the CDR3 with reference TRBV30 and TRBJ2-1 gives the whole variable domain SQTIHQWPATLVQPVGSPLSLECTVEGTSNPNLYWYRQAAGRGLQLLFYSVGIGQISSEVPQNLSASRPQDRQFILSSKKLLLSDSGFYLCAWTDRASDNEQFFGPGTRLTVL.

V is TRBV13 and J is TRBJ2-7; 10 bases align to TRBD2. Per the germline V gene, CDR1 is PRHDT and CDR2 is FYEKMQ (reference sequence). This CDR3 has 15 amino acids. The V gene end was trimmed by 4 bases and the J gene end by 5 bases; junction bases not matched to a gene: 8. The CDR3 loop is CASSSPLAGVHEQYF. CDR3 in DNA: TGTGCCAGCAGCTCCCCCCTAGCGGGGGTCCACGAGCAGTACTTC.

For the CDR3, the DNA is TGCGCCAGCAGCCAAGATGTGGGGCTAAAGGGGGCGTCTAATGAAAAACTGTTTTTT. Its protein product is CASSQDVGLKGASNEKLFF. This rearrangement joins TRBV4-1 to TRBJ1-4; 7 bases are shared with TRBD1. From germline, CDR1 is MGHRA and CDR2 YSYEKL. The CDR3 covers 19 residues. Losses at the gene ends were 0 bases for V and 3 bases for J; bases not matched to a gene: 13.

This clone was seen a few times. The chain couples TRBV19 to TRBJ1-2, with D possibly matching TRBD1 (6 bases). The germline CDR1 and CDR2 sequences are LNHDA and SQIVND (reference sequence). CDR3 length: 13 residues. The V gene lost 4 bases and the J gene lost 5 bases, with 11 bases spanning the gap. CDR3 coding DNA: TGTGCCAGTAGTAAGGGGGGACTGTATGGCTACACCTTC. This translates into CASSKGGLYGYTF.

The table lists this clone with a count of one. The chain joins TRBV7-9 to TRBJ2-1; a possible D gene is TRBD2 (5 bases). V lost 6 bases to trimming and J lost 8 bases, with 11 bases between them. CDR1 and CDR2 (germline): SEHNR, FQNEAQ (reference sequence). The CDR3 is 12 residues long. The CDR3 spells CASSRPGDEQFF. The CDR3 bases are TGTGCCAGCAGTCGCCCCGGGGATGAGCAGTTCTTC.

The J gene is TRBJ1-1, the V gene TRBV6-1; no clear D. Germline CDR1 MNHNS, CDR2 SASEGT. The CDR3 sequence is 13 residues long. V lost 7 bases and J lost 1, with 10 bases in between. The CDR3, as DNA: TGTGCCAGCACCCGAACTGGGAACACTGAAGCTTTCTTT. Translation: CASTRTGNTEAFF.

The chain combines TRBV7-2 with TRBJ2-7; D is undetermined. CDR1 and CDR2 from the germline V gene are SGHTA and FQGNSA. The CDR3 loop spans 11 amino acids. Trimming cost V 3 bases and J 7 bases, with 7 bases left between them. In DNA form, the CDR3 reads TGTGCCAGCAGCTTCTCCCGGGAGCAGTACTTC. Translation gives CASSFSREQYF.

The chain carries TRBV10-3 and TRBJ1-1; 12 nucleotides agree with TRBD1. CDR1 ENHRY and CDR2 SYGVKD come from the germline V gene. The CDR3 has 13 amino acids. Unmatched junction bases numbered 3, after V lost 6 bases and J lost 7 bases. CDR3 DNA sequence: TGTGCCATCAGGGGGACAGGGGGCGATGAAGCTTTCTTT. It translates to CAIRGTGGDEAFF.

The CDR3 DNA follows: TGTGCCAGCAGGGTACAGGGGAGGGCCGATACGCAGTATTTT. It yields the protein CASRVQGRADTQYF. The chain has TRBV6-1 and TRBJ2-3; either TRBD1 or TRBD2 may supply D (7 bases each). V shed 6 bases and J shed 6 bases, with 16 bases lying between them. CDR3 length: 14 amino acids. The germline V gene encodes CDR1 MNHNS and CDR2 SASEGT.

In its sample, this clone was seen once. This chain joins TRBV12-5 and TRBJ1-2; D possibly corresponds to TRBD1 (6 bases). Trimming cost V 1 base and J 4 bases, with 10 bases left between them. From germline, CDR1 is LGHNT and CDR2 FRNRAP. CDR3 size: 14 residues. CDR3 DNA sequence: TGTGCTAGTGGTTTGGAGGGGGACGCCTATGGCTACACCTTC. Its translation is CASGLEGDAYGYTF. The full variable domain, completed using reference TRBV12-5 and TRBJ1-2, is DARVTQTPRHKVTEMGQEVTMRCQPILGHNTVFWYRQTMMQGLELLAYFRNRAPLDDSGMPKDRFSAEMPDATLATLKIQPSEPRDSAVYFCASGLEGDAYGYTFGSGTRLTVV.

V and J are TRBV27 and TRBJ1-2; D call uncertain. Germline assignment: CDR1 MNHEY and CDR2 SMNVEV (reference sequence). The length of the CDR3 is 14 residues. Between the trimmed V and J ends, which lost 3 bases and 8 bases, there was a span of 16 bases. This CDR3 is CASSFGREQVGYTF. CDR3 DNA: TGTGCCAGCAGTTTCGGACGGGAGCAGGTGGGCTACACCTTC.

This clone was counted a few times. V gene TRBV27 combines with J gene TRBJ2-7; D is perhaps TRBD2 (5 bases). The CDR3 runs to 13 residues. Germline V gene data show CDR1 as MNHEY and CDR2 as SMNVEV (reference sequence). Trimming took 6 bases from V and 2 from J, leaving 11 bases between them. CDR3 in amino acids: CASSRDYTYEQYF. CDR3 sequence (DNA): TGTGCCAGCAGCCGAGACTACACCTACGAGCAGTACTTC.

This chain connects TRBV28 to TRBJ2-7; D not resolved. With 2 bases removed from V and 0 bases from J, the gap between germline ends came to 11 bases. The CDR3 is made up of 15 amino acids. Germline V gives CDR1 MDHEN, CDR2 SYDVKM. The CDR3 DNA follows: TGTGCCAGCAGTTTACTCAGCACCCACTCCTACGAGCAGTACTTC. Translating it yields CASSLLSTHSYEQYF.

This chain joins TRBV5-1 and TRBJ1-1; D remains unclear. The V gene lost 0 bases and the J gene lost 0 bases, with 9 bases spanning the gap. The CDR3 runs to 15 residues. In germline, CDR1 is SGHRS, CDR2 YFSETQ. The CDR3 region is CASSLARRVNTEAFF. CDR3 nucleotides: TGCGCCAGCAGCTTGGCCAGGAGGGTGAACACTGAAGCTTTCTTT.

V gene TRBV5-1 combines with J gene TRBJ1-3; 8 nucleotides agree with TRBD1. The CDR3 totals 15 residues. With V trimmed by 4 bases and J by 0 bases, 3 bases remained unmatched. Per germline, CDR1 SGHRS and CDR2 YFSETQ. The CDR3 spells CASSRQGNSGNTIYF. The CDR3 nucleotides read TGCGCCAGCAGCCGACAGGGGAACTCTGGAAACACCATATATTTT.

The V call is TRBV18, the J call TRBJ2-5, with a possible D match to TRBD2 (5 bases). The J call is in doubt because the DNA end fits TRBJ2-7 better. Germline V gene sequence: CDR1 KGHSH, CDR2 LQKENI. This CDR3 has 12 amino acids. The CDR3 DNA reads as TGTGCCAGCTCACCGGGAGCCGACGAGCAGTACTTC. Protein: CASSPGADEQYF.

This chain joins TRBV27 and TRBJ2-3; D ambiguous. This CDR3 region has 14 residues. V lost 6 bases and J lost 2, with 12 bases in between. Germline CDR1 reads MNHEY; CDR2 reads SMNVEV (reference sequence). Here the CDR3 reads CASSNSLDTDTQYF. The CDR3 region has the DNA TGTGCCAGCAGCAATTCGCTTGACACAGATACGCAGTATTTT.

The chain uses TRBV19 and TRBJ2-1; perhaps D is TRBD1 or TRBD2 (6 bases each). Germline assignment: CDR1 LNHDA and CDR2 SQIVND (reference sequence). The CDR3 is 18 residues long. V lost 9 bases and J lost 0, with 24 bases in between. CDR3 protein: CASRLVGGVISSYNEQFF. In nucleotides, the CDR3 is TGTGCCAGCAGGCTTGTGGGGGGCGTTATTAGCTCCTACAATGAGCAGTTCTTC.

The gene calls are TRBV5-1 and TRBJ1-3, with D maybe TRBD1 (6 bases). The V gene lost 1 base and the J gene lost 2 bases, with 16 bases spanning the gap. This CDR3 is 17 amino acids long. In germline, CDR1 is SGHRS, CDR2 YFSETQ. CDR3 DNA: TGCGCCAGCAGCTTGAGCGCAGGGGTAAAGGCTGGAAACACCATATATTTT. This codes for CASSLSAGVKAGNTIYF. The complete variable domain, with remaining parts taken from reference TRBV5-1 and TRBJ1-3, reads KAGVTQTPRYLIKTRGQQVTLSCSPISGHRSVSWYQQTPGQGLQFLFEYFSETQRNKGNFPGRFSGRQFSNSRSEMNVSTLELGDSALYLCASSLSAGVKAGNTIYFGEGSWLTVV.

The chain combines TRBV6-6 with TRBJ2-7; D may be TRBD1 (5 bases). The CDR3 length is 15 residues. Germline V gene sequence: CDR1 MNHNY, CDR2 SVGAGI (reference sequence). V dropped 4 bases and J dropped 0 bases, with 13 bases sitting between them. The CDR3 sequence is CASSSVKQDSYEQYF. DNA for the CDR3: TGTGCCAGCAGTTCAGTTAAACAGGACTCCTACGAGCAGTACTTC.

The rearrangement links TRBV7-8 to TRBJ2-5; D might be TRBD1 (6 bases). Germline V gives CDR1 SGHVS, CDR2 FQNEAQ. V lost 6 bases to trimming and J lost 1 base, with 15 bases between them. CDR3 length equals 15 residues. The CDR3 nucleotides are TGTGCCAGCAGTAAGGGGGTGGGCTCCCAAGAGACCCAGTACTTC. Amino acids: CASSKGVGSQETQYF.

In this sample, this clone turned up a few times. The genes are TRBV10-1 and TRBJ1-1; TRBD1 aligns across 9 bases. The V gene end was trimmed by 6 bases and the J gene end by 9 bases; junction bases not matched to a gene: 11. The CDR3 sequence is 14 residues long. Germline V gives CDR1 WNHNN, CDR2 SYGVQD (reference sequence). DNA for the CDR3: TGCGCCAGCAGCGACCCGGGGACAGGGAGAAAAGCTTTCTTT. This translates into CASSDPGTGRKAFF.